The clone carrying this T cell receptor beta chain was detected a few times. Its matching antigen is unknown. This sample was taken from a study of T-cell memory formation after mild COVID-19. Barcoded TCR alpha and TCR beta cDNA libraries with UMIs came from 5'RACE using constant-segment primers. Each CDR3 protein is one row after TCRdb ran MiXCR on the 5' RACE reads. Of 300,000 to 400,000 distinct CDR3 sequences in the sample, around 27% are singletons; the top ten hold roughly 13%. CDR3 length: 17 residues. The V gene lost 0 bases and the J gene lost 0 bases, with 15 bases spanning the gap. Germline values: CDR1 LGHNA, CDR2 YSLEER. Study results and caveats: Clones that got smaller from day 15 to 85 had even CD4/CD8, while clones growing later tipped toward CD4+.

V is TRBV4-3 and J is TRBJ2-7; D uncertain. This clonotype was obtained from an adult woman who had mild COVID-19 (a few samples of this study predate the infection). Cell type and time point are not known. Material for sequencing was PBMCs or a T cell subset sorted from them (not recorded which). The CDR3 loop reads CASSQDRSAWDSYEQYF. CDR3 nucleotide sequence: TGCGCCAGCAGCCAAGACAGGAGCGCCTGGGACTCCTACGAGCAGTACTTC.